Listed here are 22 T cell receptor beta chains from one sample, sequenced in a study of CD8 T cells in Susac syndrome. Reverse transcription used about 0.45 to 1 ug RNA and random hexamers. TCRdb passed the immunoSEQ multiplex PCR reads through MiXCR, listing each CDR3 protein once. This sample has around 81,000 distinct CDR3 sequences; 90% to 95% occur once, and the top ten carry approximately 0.94%. The sample comprised CD8+ T cells from PBMCs. The receptors here all came from a human donor with Susac syndrome.

This clonotype was seen only once. The chain couples TRBV27 to TRBJ2-5, with a possible D match to TRBD2 (7 bases). V shed 0 bases and J shed 7 bases, with 12 bases lying between them. The CDR3 has 14 residues. Germline assignment: CDR1 MNHEY and CDR2 SMNVEV (reference sequence). The chain's CDR3 is CASSLSTRGGTQYF. DNA of the CDR3: TGTGCCAGCAGTTTATCCACAAGGGGGGGGACCCAGTACTTC.

This chain joins TRBV2 and TRBJ1-5; D is unresolved. CDR3 length equals 15 residues. The germline gives CDR1 SNHLY, CDR2 FYNNEI. V gave up 0 bases and J gave up 10 bases, with 16 bases separating them. Here the CDR3 DNA reads TGTGCCAGCAGTGAAGCGCGGTCAGAAGAGTCTCCCCAGCATTTT. Its protein product is CASSEARSEESPQHF.

This clonotype occurred a few times. The gene calls are TRBV27 and TRBJ1-5, with D unresolved. The ends were cut back, 2 bases at V and 6 bases at J, with 5 bases in the middle. CDR1 is MNHEY, CDR2 SMNVEV, per germline (reference sequence). CDR3 size: 12 residues. The CDR3 bases are TGTGCCAGCAGTTTACGCGGTCAGCCCCAGCATTTT. Amino acid sequence: CASSLRGQPQHF.

The chain employs TRBV3-1 and TRBJ2-7, with 7 bases identical to TRBD2. V shed 0 bases, J shed 0 bases, and the junction held 5 bases outside the gene matches. Germline V gene data show CDR1 as LGHDT and CDR2 as YNNKEL (reference sequence). This CDR3 contains 16 residues. The chain's CDR3 is CASSQDLGGISYEQYF. The CDR3 region has the DNA TGTGCCAGCAGCCAAGATCTGGGGGGGATCTCCTACGAGCAGTACTTC.

A single count supports this clonotype. V is TRBV9 and J is TRBJ2-7, with D uncertain. Trimming removed 0 bases at V and 3 bases at J, with 7 bases between. The CDR3 is 13 residues long. CDR1 and CDR2 (germline): SGDLS, YYNGEE. The CDR3 loop is CASSVAAGYEQYF. CDR3 nucleotides: TGTGCCAGCAGCGTAGCAGCCGGCTACGAGCAGTACTTC.

This clonotype was observed once. The chain carries TRBV29-1 and TRBJ2-2; the D is unclear. V shed 0 bases and J shed 0 bases, with 8 bases lying between them. The CDR3 runs to 15 residues. CDR1 and CDR2 (germline): SQVTM, ANQGSEA. Here the CDR3 reads CSVEDPRSNTGELFF. The CDR3 DNA reads as TGCAGCGTTGAAGATCCTCGATCGAACACCGGGGAGCTGTTTTTT.

The chain recombines TRBV6-2 or TRBV6-3 with TRBJ2-3; D possibly corresponds to TRBD1 (7 bases). The V gene's germline CDR1 is MNHEY and CDR2 SVGEGT. V was shortened by 2 bases and J by 4 bases, with 10 bases between the two germline ends. CDR3 length equals 14 residues. The CDR3: CASSYGGGADTQYF. CDR3 in DNA: TGTGCCAGCAGTTACGGAGGGGGCGCAGATACGCAGTATTTT.

CDR3 protein: CSAARPDNPTSVVV. DNA of the CDR3: TGCAGTGCTGCCAGACCTGACAATCCCACGTCCGTGGTGGTC. The gene calls are TRBV20-1 and TRBJ2-7; D not resolved. The CDR3 loop spans 14 amino acids. Germline-derived CDR1 and CDR2 are DFQATT and SNEGSKA (reference sequence).

The V and J genes are TRBV12-3 or TRBV12-4 and TRBJ2-3; no clear D gene. This CDR3 is 16 amino acids long. The V end lost 3 bases, the J end lost 2 bases, and 15 bases lay between the germline ends. In DNA, the CDR3 is TGTGCCAGCAGTTTTGGCGGCCTCAAATCCACAGATACGCAGTATTTT. Amino acid sequence: CASSFGGLKSTDTQYF.

The chain carries TRBV6-1 and TRBJ1-2; D is possibly TRBD1 (5 bases). V lost 5 bases and J lost 1, with 20 bases in between. Germline values: CDR1 MNHNS, CDR2 SASEGT. The CDR3 loop spans 17 amino acids. In nucleotides, the CDR3 is TGTGCCAGCAGTCCCTCAAATTGGCAGGGTCTTAACTATGGCTACACCTTC. Translation gives CASSPSNWQGLNYGYTF.

V and J are TRBV11-2 and TRBJ2-1, with 7 bases matching TRBD1. The CDR3 runs to 14 residues. From germline, CDR1 is SGHAT and CDR2 FQNNGV. The V and J ends lost 5 bases and 7 bases, in that order; junction bases with no gene match: 8. In DNA, the CDR3 is TGTGCCAGCAGCCTCTCCGAGGGGGCAAATGAGCAGTTCTTC. Translating it yields CASSLSEGANEQFF.

V usage is TRBV29-1 and J usage is TRBJ1-1; no reliable D call. The CDR3 length is 12 residues. The germline gives CDR1 SQVTM, CDR2 ANQGSEA. Trimming pared 4 bases from V and 1 base from J, leaving 7 bases between. The CDR3, as DNA: TGCAGCGTTGGAGGTCCGAACACTGAAGCTTTCTTT. Its protein product is CSVGGPNTEAFF.

This chain links TRBV7-9 with TRBJ2-7; 9 bases line up with TRBD1. CDR3 length: 14 amino acids. The V gene's germline CDR1 is SEHNR and CDR2 FQNEAQ (reference sequence). J was trimmed by 6 bases and V by 5 bases; bases with no gene match: 8. The CDR3 reads CASSPSGQGSEQYF. CDR3 coding DNA: TGTGCCAGCAGCCCATCCGGACAGGGGTCCGAGCAGTACTTC.

The chain has TRBV9 and TRBJ2-7; 8 positions match TRBD2. Germline V CDR1 and CDR2: SGDLS, YYNGEE. The CDR3 is 15 residues long. V lost 4 bases, J lost 3 bases, and 9 bases stayed unmatched. CDR3 loop: CASSPYSGANYEQYF. The DNA for the CDR3 is TGTGCCAGCAGCCCCTATAGCGGGGCGAACTACGAGCAGTACTTC. Using reference TRBV9 and TRBJ2-7 for the parts outside the CDR3, the full variable domain is DSGVTQTPKHLITATGQRVTLRCSPRSGDLSVYWYQQSLDQGLQFLIQYYNGEERAKGNILERFSAQQFPDLHSELNLSSLELGDSALYFCASSPYSGANYEQYFGPGTRLTVT.

V usage is TRBV28 and J usage is TRBJ2-3; D might be TRBD1 (5 bases). There are 13 residues in the CDR3. CDR1 and CDR2 (germline): MDHEN, SYDVKM. V lost 2 bases, J lost 9 bases, and 12 bases lay in between. The DNA for the CDR3 is TGTGCCAGCAGTTTAGACAGAACCGTGACGCAGTATTTT. This sequence encodes CASSLDRTVTQYF.

This clonotype was seen a single time. This chain links TRBV7-7 with TRBJ2-5; D may be TRBD2 (6 bases). The germline V gene has CDR1 SSHAT and CDR2 FNYEAQ (reference sequence). This CDR3 has 13 residues. V was pared by 2 bases and J by 3 bases, with 7 bases between. The CDR3 DNA reads TGTGCCAGCAGCTTATGGGGGGAAGAGACCCAGTACTTC. Translating gives CASSLWGEETQYF.

V is TRBV6-5 and J is TRBJ1-2; D gene ambiguous. The CDR3 is 14 amino acids. V was pared by 1 base and J by 0 bases, with 6 bases between. Germline V CDR1 and CDR2: MNHEY, SVGAGI. CDR3 nucleotide sequence: TGTGCCAGCAGTTACTTTGGGGCTAACTATGGCTACACCTTC. The encoded protein is CASSYFGANYGYTF.

The chain is built from TRBV3-1 and TRBJ2-1; 7 bases match TRBD2. This CDR3 has 18 residues. CDR1 is LGHDT, CDR2 YNNKEL, per germline (reference sequence). V lost 1 base, J lost 0 bases, and 9 bases stayed unmatched. The CDR3 nucleotides read TGTGCCAGCAGCCAAGGGGGCGGGAGAGGGTCCTCCTACAATGAGCAGTTCTTC. Translating it yields CASSQGGGRGSSYNEQFF.

The V call is TRBV4-1, the J call TRBJ2-1; D ambiguous. V lost 0 bases and J lost 9, with 9 bases in between. The CDR3 totals 13 residues. In germline, CDR1 is MGHRA, CDR2 YSYEKL. DNA of the CDR3: TGCGCCAGCAGCCAAGATGGTGTCCCTGAGCAGTTCTTC. Translated: CASSQDGVPEQFF.

This clonotype came up once. The rearrangement uses TRBV7-9 and TRBJ1-4; no clear D gene. CDR1 SEHNR and CDR2 FQNEAQ come from the germline V gene (reference sequence). V was shortened by 5 bases and J by 3 bases, with 16 bases between the two germline ends. This CDR3 comprises 16 residues. The CDR3: CASSDLRTAANEKLFF. CDR3 DNA sequence: TGTGCCAGCAGCGACCTTAGGACGGCGGCTAATGAAAAACTGTTTTTT.

This chain uses TRBV20-1 with TRBJ2-5; 8 nucleotides match TRBD1. V lost 0 bases to trimming and J lost 5 bases; unmatched junction nucleotides: 14. CDR1 and CDR2 from the germline V gene are DFQATT and SNEGSKA (reference sequence). This CDR3 is 17 amino acids long. The CDR3 bases are TGCAGTGCTAGAGATTCCAGGGGGCTACCAGATTTGGAGACCCAGTACTTC. Its translation: CSARDSRGLPDLETQYF.

This chain uses TRBV29-1 with TRBJ2-7; D remains ambiguous. CDR1 is SQVTM, CDR2 ANQGSEA, per germline. The CDR3 extends over 15 amino acids. V was shortened by 4 bases and J by 0 bases, with 16 bases between the two germline ends. CDR3 loop: CSVAPAGGSSYEQYF. The CDR3 bases are TGCAGCGTTGCCCCCGCAGGCGGTAGCTCCTACGAGCAGTACTTC.